This entry lists 31 T cell receptor beta chains sequenced from one sample in a study of OX40 agonist ivuxolimab in advanced cancers. Only in-frame clones appear in the TCRdb table, and some are missing; sequencing was by immunoSEQ multiplex PCR. The sample includes tens of thousands of clones, around 90% of them seen just once. The specimen comprised CD4+ or CD8+ T cells sorted from blood, sampled in a trial of the OX40 agonist ivuxolimab. These receptors all come from an adult with an advanced solid tumor such as melanoma, head and neck, liver or kidney cancer.

The rearrangement uses TRBV7-2 and TRBJ2-1; TRBD1 agrees at 9 bases. The CDR3 loop spans 15 amino acids. The germline CDR1 and CDR2 sequences are SGHTA and FQGNSA. V shed 4 bases and J 8 bases; nucleotides not matched to a gene: 9. CDR3 in DNA: TGTGCCAGCAGCTGGACAGGACAGGGGTGGTATGAGCAGTTCTTC. This translates into CASSWTGQGWYEQFF.

The J gene is TRBJ2-1, the V gene TRBV9; 7 positions agree with TRBD2. CDR3 size: 13 residues. Germline V gene sequence: CDR1 SGDLS, CDR2 YYNGEE. The J segment lost 10 bases and the V segment lost 4 bases, leaving 8 bases of the junction unmatched. The CDR3 sequence: CASSPPGGWEQFF. The CDR3 DNA reads as TGTGCCAGCAGCCCACCGGGAGGATGGGAGCAGTTCTTC.

The table lists this clone with a count of one. This sequence joins TRBV5-1 and TRBJ2-3; 8 bases match TRBD2. The V gene's germline CDR1 is SGHRS and CDR2 YFSETQ. CDR3 length: 15 residues. V was clipped by 9 bases and J by 0 bases; unmatched bases: 9. CDR3 loop: CATRVAGPSTDTQYF. For the CDR3, the DNA is TGCGCCACCAGGGTAGCGGGGCCTAGCACAGATACGCAGTATTTT.

The table lists this clone with a few counts. The chain employs TRBV5-6 and TRBJ2-1; 8 bases line up with TRBD1. The CDR3 contains 13 residues. The ends lost 3 bases at V and 9 bases at J; junction bases unmatched: 5. Germline CDR1 SGHDT, CDR2 YYEEEE. CDR3 in amino acids: CASSSDRDGEQFF. The DNA for the CDR3 is TGTGCCAGCAGCTCGGACAGGGATGGTGAGCAGTTCTTC. The full variable domain, its missing parts supplied by reference TRBV5-6 and TRBJ2-1, is DAGVTQSPTHLIKTRGQQVTLRCSPKSGHDTVSWYQQALGQGPQFIFQYYEEEERQRGNFPDRFSGHQFPNYSSELNVNALLLGDSALYLCASSSDRDGEQFFGPGTRLTVL.

The chain uses TRBV2 and TRBJ1-3; D unresolved. The CDR3 runs to 13 residues. Trimming stripped 6 bases from V and 4 bases from J, with 10 bases between. The germline CDR1 and CDR2 sequences are SNHLY and FYNNEI. CDR3 amino acids: CASSPLMGNTIYF. DNA of the CDR3: TGTGCCAGCAGCCCTCTCATGGGAAACACCATATATTTT.

The V gene is TRBV4-3, the J gene TRBJ2-2, with TRBD2 matching over 10 bases. CDR1 and CDR2 (germline): LGHNA, YSLEER. V shed 2 bases, J shed 0 bases, and the junction held 6 bases outside the gene matches. CDR3 size: 18 residues. CDR3 in amino acids: CASSQQLAGLTNTGELFF. DNA of the CDR3: TGCGCCAGCAGCCAACAACTAGCGGGATTGACGAACACCGGGGAGCTGTTTTTT.

This chain links TRBV10-3 with TRBJ2-7; TRBD2 agrees at 14 bases. The V gene's germline CDR1 is ENHRY and CDR2 SYGVKD. J gave up 2 bases and V 6 bases, and 3 bases lay outside the gene matches. The CDR3 length is 15 residues. CDR3 coding DNA: TGTGCCATCAGCCAGACTAGCGGGAGGGCCTACGAGCAGTACTTC. Translation gives CAISQTSGRAYEQYF.

The rearrangement uses TRBV6-5 and TRBJ1-3; 8 bases map to TRBD1. This CDR3 region has 15 residues. V gave up 2 bases and J gave up 4 bases; unmatched junction bases: 4. In germline, CDR1 is MNHEY, CDR2 SVGAGI. CDR3 in amino acids: CASSYGQGAGNTIYF. CDR3 coding DNA: TGTGCCAGCAGTTACGGTCAGGGGGCAGGAAACACCATATATTTT.

Written as DNA, the CDR3 is TGTGCCCGAAGCGGGACTAGCACAGATACGCAGTATTTT. Its translation: CARSGTSTDTQYF. The J gene is TRBJ2-3, the V gene TRBV30; 7 bases map to TRBD2. V gave up 8 bases and J gave up 0 bases; unmatched junction bases: 5. The CDR3 consists of 13 residues. The germline CDR1 and CDR2 sequences are GTSNPN and SVGIG (reference sequence).

The chain has TRBV27 and TRBJ1-5; D is unresolved. The CDR3 sequence is 12 residues long. Looked up from germline, CDR1 is MNHEY and CDR2 is SMNVEV (reference sequence). The ends were cut back, 3 bases at V and 4 bases at J, with 4 bases in the middle. In DNA, the CDR3 is TGTGCCAGCAGTTTTGTTAATCAGCCCCAGCATTTT. Translating it yields CASSFVNQPQHF.

V gene TRBV23-1 combines with J gene TRBJ2-7; possibly TRBD2 for D (5 bases). TRBV23-1 is noted as an ORF with a role that remains uncertain. With 3 bases removed from V and 5 bases from J, the gap between germline ends came to 14 bases. This CDR3 spans 14 amino acids. The CDR3 sequence: CASSHPDSRDEQYF. DNA of the CDR3: TGCGCCAGCAGTCACCCGGACTCCCGGGACGAGCAGTACTTC.

The genes are TRBV7-3 and TRBJ2-2, with D uncertain. The CDR3 extends over 15 amino acids. Deletions cut 0 bases from V and 3 bases from J, with 8 bases between. CDR1 is SGHTA and CDR2 is FQGTGA in the germline V gene. CDR3 in amino acids: CASSLTGFYTGELFF. The CDR3 DNA sequence: TGTGCCAGCAGCTTAACGGGATTCTACACCGGGGAGCTGTTTTTT.

The chain joins TRBV30 to TRBJ2-7; 8 nucleotides align to TRBD1. Germline CDR1 GTSNPN, CDR2 SVGIG (reference sequence). There are 13 residues in the CDR3. V was pared by 3 bases and J by 5 bases, with 6 bases of the junction left unmatched. CDR3 DNA: TGTGCCTGGAGGCCGGACAGGGTAAACGAGCAGTACTTC. Translating gives CAWRPDRVNEQYF. The entire variable domain, with the rest obtained from reference TRBV30 and TRBJ2-7, is as follows: SQTIHQWPATLVQPVGSPLSLECTVEGTSNPNLYWYRQAAGRGLQLLFYSVGIGQISSEVPQNLSASRPQDRQFILSSKKLLLSDSGFYLCAWRPDRVNEQYFGPGTRLTVT.

This chain links TRBV10-3 with TRBJ2-7; D remains unclear. The CDR3 has 14 amino acids. In germline, CDR1 is ENHRY, CDR2 SYGVKD. Trimming left V 3 bases short and J 2 bases short, with 11 bases between. The DNA for the CDR3 is TGTGCCATCAGTGAACCCGCAGAAACCTACGAGCAGTACTTC. Translated, it gives CAISEPAETYEQYF.

The rearrangement joins TRBV11-2 to TRBJ2-7; no reliable D call. V dropped 5 bases and J dropped 2 bases, with 16 bases sitting between them. The CDR3 has 15 residues. From germline, CDR1 is SGHAT and CDR2 FQNNGV. CDR3 region: CASSLTPGSPYEQYF. The DNA for the CDR3 is TGTGCCAGCAGCCTAACCCCAGGATCTCCCTACGAGCAGTACTTC.

The chain employs TRBV18 and TRBJ2-2; TRBD1 might be the D (5 bases). V lost 3 bases and J lost 1, with 9 bases in between. Germline assignment: CDR1 KGHSH and CDR2 LQKENI. The CDR3 contains 15 residues. CDR3 sequence (DNA): TGTGCCAGCTCACCTTCCGGACAGAACACCGGGGAGCTGTTTTTT. It specifies CASSPSGQNTGELFF.

The chain links TRBV7-8 to TRBJ2-2; unclear D gene. The CDR3 runs 12 residues. Trimming left V 11 bases short and J 0 bases short, with 7 bases between. Germline-derived CDR1 and CDR2 are SGHVS and FQNEAQ. This CDR3 is CASRTNTGELFF. Written as DNA, the CDR3 is TGTGCCTCGCGGACGAACACCGGGGAGCTGTTTTTT.

This chain links TRBV9 with TRBJ2-7, with D perhaps TRBD2 (5 bases). The germline gives CDR1 SGDLS, CDR2 YYNGEE. The ends were cut back, 4 bases at V and 5 bases at J, with 22 bases in the middle. This CDR3 is 16 amino acids long. DNA for the CDR3: TGTGCCAGCAGCTTGGGAGTATCCGATGCGGCCAACGAGCAGTACTTC. Translation gives CASSLGVSDAANEQYF. The full variable domain, completed using reference TRBV9 and TRBJ2-7, is DSGVTQTPKHLITATGQRVTLRCSPRSGDLSVYWYQQSLDQGLQFLIQYYNGEERAKGNILERFSAQQFPDLHSELNLSSLELGDSALYFCASSLGVSDAANEQYFGPGTRLTVT.

The genes are TRBV28 and TRBJ1-4, with a possible D match to TRBD1 (5 bases). V dropped 5 bases and J dropped 4 bases, with 11 bases sitting between them. Germline assignment: CDR1 MDHEN and CDR2 SYDVKM. The CDR3 consists of 14 residues. CDR3 bases: TGTGCCAGCAGTAACCCTGACAGTAATGAAAAACTGTTTTTT. As protein: CASSNPDSNEKLFF.

The chain links TRBV30 to TRBJ2-3, with 7 bases that match TRBD2. The CDR3 is 15 residues long. The V gene's germline CDR1 is GTSNPN and CDR2 SVGIG (reference sequence). V was clipped by 2 bases and J by 1 base; unmatched bases: 6. The CDR3 protein is CAWSTTSPGTDTQYF. In DNA, the CDR3 is TGTGCCTGGAGTACGACTAGCCCTGGCACAGATACGCAGTATTTT. Drawing the rest from reference TRBV30 and TRBJ2-3, the complete variable domain is SQTIHQWPATLVQPVGSPLSLECTVEGTSNPNLYWYRQAAGRGLQLLFYSVGIGQISSEVPQNLSASRPQDRQFILSSKKLLLSDSGFYLCAWSTTSPGTDTQYFGPGTRLTVL.

The V and J genes are TRBV6-5 and TRBJ2-3, with D uncertain. The CDR3 runs to 11 residues. The V end was cut by 8 bases, the J end by 6 bases, with 9 bases between. The germline gives CDR1 MNHEY, CDR2 SVGAGI. In DNA form, the CDR3 reads TGTGCCAGCGGGGTCGTGGATACGCAGTATTTT. Translation: CASGVVDTQYF.

This clone was seen once. The rearrangement joins TRBV7-9 to TRBJ2-3; TRBD2 aligns across 12 bases. Germline-derived CDR1 and CDR2 are SEHNR and FQNEAQ (reference sequence). J was trimmed by 3 bases and V by 4 bases; bases with no gene match: 14. This CDR3 is built from 19 residues. The CDR3: CASSSKTYATSGRTDTQYF. CDR3 nucleotides: TGTGCCAGCAGCTCAAAAACTTACGCGACTAGCGGGAGAACAGATACGCAGTATTTT.

This chain uses TRBV29-1 with TRBJ2-3, with 8 bases matching TRBD1. CDR3 length: 13 residues. V gave up 6 bases and J gave up 4 bases; unmatched junction bases: 6. The germline gives CDR1 SQVTM, CDR2 ANQGSEA. The CDR3 region is CSVQTGEADTQYF. CDR3 in DNA: TGCAGCGTCCAGACAGGGGAGGCAGATACGCAGTATTTT.

The CDR3 nucleotides read TGCGCCAGCAGCTTGGGTTCCCTTCACCTCGCCTACGAGCAGTACTTC. This translates into CASSLGSLHLAYEQYF. The genes are TRBV5-1 and TRBJ2-7; D unresolved. Deletions cut 0 bases from V and 2 bases from J, with 15 bases between. Germline CDR1 reads SGHRS; CDR2 reads YFSETQ. This CDR3 has 16 amino acids.

The J gene is TRBJ2-2, the V gene TRBV4-2, with D perhaps TRBD2 (6 bases). CDR3 length: 14 residues. CDR1 is LGHNA and CDR2 is YNFKEQ in the germline V gene. V was shortened by 4 bases and J by 6 bases, with 12 bases between the two germline ends. Here the CDR3 DNA reads TGTGCCAGCAGCCGGGGGGAGGTGGCCGGGGAGCTGTTTTTT. Translating it yields CASSRGEVAGELFF.

V usage is TRBV18 and J usage is TRBJ2-7, with 9 bases fitting TRBD1. After removal of 8 bases from V and 3 bases from J, the junction contained 11 bases not matched to a gene. The CDR3 has 15 residues. Per the germline V gene, CDR1 is KGHSH and CDR2 is LQKENI. The CDR3 region is CASTGNRGPGYEQYF. In nucleotides, the CDR3 is TGTGCCAGCACTGGGAACAGGGGGCCTGGCTACGAGCAGTACTTC.

The rearrangement links TRBV18 to TRBJ1-4; 8 bases line up with TRBD1. The CDR3 is made up of 16 amino acids. V dropped 2 bases and J dropped 5; count of bases not matched to a gene: 7. Germline values: CDR1 KGHSH, CDR2 LQKENI. The DNA of the CDR3 is TGTGCCAGCTCACCATTGGACAGGGCATGGAATGAAAAACTGTTTTTT. The encoded protein is CASSPLDRAWNEKLFF.

The genes are TRBV6-5 and TRBJ2-1; TRBD2 matches 10 bases. Germline lookup yields CDR1 MNHEY and CDR2 SVGAGI. The V and J ends lost 7 bases and 8 bases, in that order; junction bases with no gene match: 11. The length of the CDR3 is 15 residues. The CDR3 protein is CASTSWTSGRDEQFF. CDR3 sequence (DNA): TGTGCCAGCACCTCTTGGACTAGCGGCCGGGATGAGCAGTTCTTC.

The chain links TRBV4-2 to TRBJ2-5; no clear D. Germline-derived CDR1 and CDR2 are LGHNA and YNFKEQ. V was cut by 2 bases and J by 1 base, with 11 bases left in between. CDR3 length equals 15 residues. This CDR3 reads CASSQPGVLQETQYF. The CDR3 DNA follows: TGTGCCAGCAGCCAACCAGGCGTCCTCCAAGAGACCCAGTACTTC.

The rearrangement joins TRBV5-4 to TRBJ1-2; 12 positions agree with TRBD1. V lost 3 bases, J lost 8 bases, and 8 bases stayed unmatched. The V gene's germline CDR1 is SGHNT and CDR2 YYREEE (reference sequence). CDR3 length equals 15 residues. The CDR3: CASSSGTGGFYGYTF. In DNA form, the CDR3 reads TGTGCCAGCAGCTCGGGGACAGGGGGCTTTTACGGCTACACCTTC.

This chain connects TRBV18 to TRBJ2-1; possible D gene TRBD1, 6 bases. The germline CDR1 and CDR2 sequences are KGHSH and LQKENI. V was shortened by 1 base and J by 10 bases, with 8 bases between the two germline ends. The CDR3 is made up of 12 amino acids. CDR3 in amino acids: CASSPRGQEQFF. The DNA for the CDR3 is TGTGCCAGCTCACCACGCGGACAGGAGCAGTTCTTC.